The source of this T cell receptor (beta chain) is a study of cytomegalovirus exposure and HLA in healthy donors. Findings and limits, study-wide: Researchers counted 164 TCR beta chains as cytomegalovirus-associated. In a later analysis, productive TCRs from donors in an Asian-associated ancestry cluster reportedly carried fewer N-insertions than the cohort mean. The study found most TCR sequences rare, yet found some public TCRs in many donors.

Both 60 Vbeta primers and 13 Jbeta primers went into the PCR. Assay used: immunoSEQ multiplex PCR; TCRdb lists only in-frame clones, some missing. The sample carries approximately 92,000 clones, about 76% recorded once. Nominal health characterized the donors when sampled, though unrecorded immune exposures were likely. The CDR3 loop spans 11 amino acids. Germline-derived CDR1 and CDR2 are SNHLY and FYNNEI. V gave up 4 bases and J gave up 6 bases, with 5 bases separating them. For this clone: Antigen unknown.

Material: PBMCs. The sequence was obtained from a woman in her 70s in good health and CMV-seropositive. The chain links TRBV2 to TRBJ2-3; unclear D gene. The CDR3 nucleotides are TGTGCCAGCAGTGTCGGGGATACGCAGTATTTT. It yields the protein CASSVGDTQYF. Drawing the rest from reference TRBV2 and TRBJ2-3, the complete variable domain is EPEVTQTPSHQVTQMGQEVILRCVPISNHLYFYWYRQILGQKVEFLVSFYNNEISEKSEIFDDQFSVERPDGSNFTLKIRSTKLEDSAMYFCASSVGDTQYFGPGTRLTVL.